The entry below gives a single T cell receptor (beta chain) sequence along with its context. The data were taken from a study of cytomegalovirus exposure and HLA in healthy donors. V was clipped by 10 bases and J by 3 bases, with 16 bases between them. There are 14 residues in the CDR3. The germline CDR1 and CDR2 sequences are SEHNR and FQNEAQ (reference sequence). TCRdb's table, derived via immunoSEQ multiplex PCR, lists solely in-frame clones and lacks some. The sample records about 110,000 clones, approximately 90% being singletons. The rearrangement joins TRBV7-9 to TRBJ2-1, with unresolved D. This sequence was found in a woman aged 18-29 years in good health and CMV-seropositive. The sample comprised PBMCs. The DNA for the CDR3 is TGTGCCACCTCCACGGCAGGAAACTACAATGAGCAGTTCTTC. The encoded protein is CATSTAGNYNEQFF.